These 17 T cell receptor beta chains originate from one sample sequenced in a study of blood T cells in healthy people across ages. PCR was performed a second time for about 7 to 12 cycles using a sample-barcoded 5' primer and a J-beta primer mix. From the 5' RACE reads, TCRdb called clonotypes with MiXCR, one entry per CDR3 protein. The sample includes over 450,000 distinct CDR3 sequences, more than 20% of them seen just once. These data were likewise used in another study, on T cells of mothers and their children.

The sample consisted of blood. These receptors were taken from a boy aged 5 to 17 in good health.

This chain uses TRBV2 with TRBJ1-6, with a weak D call TRBD1 (6 bases). Germline V CDR1 and CDR2: SNHLY, FYNNEI. This CDR3 spans 15 amino acids. V was pared by 6 bases and J by 7 bases, with 16 bases between. The CDR3 DNA reads as TGTGCCAGCAGCCTGAGGGGGGGGCTCAATTCACCCCTCCACTTT. Encoded protein: CASSLRGGLNSPLHF.

This clonotype occurred a few times. The chain recombines TRBV9 with TRBJ2-5; D perhaps matches TRBD2 (5 bases). The V gene's germline CDR1 is SGDLS and CDR2 YYNGEE. Trimming pared 2 bases from V and 2 bases from J, leaving 10 bases between. The CDR3 extends over 14 amino acids. CDR3 amino acids: CASSVDGIQETQYF. CDR3 coding DNA: TGTGCCAGCAGCGTTGACGGGATACAAGAGACCCAGTACTTC. Together with reference TRBV9 and TRBJ2-5, the CDR3 gives the full variable domain: DSGVTQTPKHLITATGQRVTLRCSPRSGDLSVYWYQQSLDQGLQFLIQYYNGEERAKGNILERFSAQQFPDLHSELNLSSLELGDSALYFCASSVDGIQETQYFGPGTRLLVL.

This chain uses TRBV9 with TRBJ2-6; D is ambiguous. Germline V gene data show CDR1 as SGDLS and CDR2 as YYNGEE. This CDR3 comprises 16 residues. V was trimmed by 0 bases and J by 0 bases, leaving 7 bases between them. The CDR3 region has the DNA TGTGCCAGCAGCGTAGGACGGTCCTCTGGGGCCAACGTCCTGACTTTC. Translated: CASSVGRSSGANVLTF. Complete variable domain (other parts from reference TRBV9 and TRBJ2-6): DSGVTQTPKHLITATGQRVTLRCSPRSGDLSVYWYQQSLDQGLQFLIQYYNGEERAKGNILERFSAQQFPDLHSELNLSSLELGDSALYFCASSVGRSSGANVLTFGAGSRLTVL.

V gene TRBV3-1 combines with J gene TRBJ1-4; D remains unclear. The germline V gene has CDR1 LGHDT and CDR2 YNNKEL (reference sequence). The CDR3 is made up of 11 amino acids. V dropped 3 bases and J dropped 12 bases, with 8 bases sitting between them. CDR3 DNA: TGTGCCAGCAGCCACACGTCGCAACTGTTTTTT. As protein: CASSHTSQLFF.

The J gene is TRBJ2-1, the V gene TRBV10-3; TRBD2 matches at 9 bases. The CDR3 spans 15 residues. Per the germline V gene, CDR1 is ENHRY and CDR2 is SYGVKD. V lost 3 bases, J lost 3 bases, and 3 bases stayed unmatched. CDR3 coding DNA: TGTGCCATCAGTGACGGGACTAGCTTCTACAATGAGCAGTTCTTC. It is translated as CAISDGTSFYNEQFF.

Comment on this clonotype: The junction and the germline gene differ at one end; a read error may be behind it. The rearrangement joins TRBV20-1 to TRBJ1-6; D possibly corresponds to TRBD1 (5 bases). This CDR3 spans 13 amino acids. Looked up from germline, CDR1 is DFQATT and CDR2 is SNEGSKA (reference sequence). CDR3 protein: CSARDEGNSPLHF. The CDR3 region has the DNA TGCAGTGCTAGGGACGAGGGGAATTCACCCCTTCACTTT.

This chain joins TRBV20-1 and TRBJ1-2, with D possibly TRBD1 on 5 matching bases. The ends were cut back, 5 bases at V and 8 bases at J, with 24 bases in the middle. The germline V gene encodes CDR1 DFQATT and CDR2 SNEGSKA (reference sequence). This CDR3 comprises 15 residues. The CDR3 nucleotides are TGCAGTGCTCGACCGACCGGCAGGGTGGTTCAGGGCTACACCTTC. This gives the protein CSARPTGRVVQGYTF.

The V gene is TRBV29-1, the J gene TRBJ1-1, with unresolved D. Germline CDR1 is SQVTM and CDR2 is ANQGSEA. Trimming took 7 bases from V and 5 from J, leaving 14 bases between them. CDR3 length: 12 amino acids. CDR3: CSALGMGTEAFF. The DNA for the CDR3 is TGCAGCGCCCTTGGGATGGGGACTGAAGCTTTCTTT.

This clonotype was seen more than once but under ten times. This chain uses TRBV15 with TRBJ1-3; D not certain. Looked up from germline, CDR1 is LNHNV and CDR2 is YYDKDF (reference sequence). V was cut by 4 bases and J by 1 base, with 11 bases left in between. The CDR3 extends over 15 amino acids. The CDR3, as DNA: TGTGCCACCAGCACCCTTTTGGGATCTGGAAACACCATATATTTT. Protein product: CATSTLLGSGNTIYF.

This chain links TRBV28 with TRBJ2-7, with a tentative D call TRBD1 (5 bases). The CDR3 is made up of 16 amino acids. Trimming stripped 8 bases from V and 2 bases from J, with 22 bases between. From germline, CDR1 is MDHEN and CDR2 SYDVKM. The CDR3 coding sequence is TGTGCCAGCCGAACCCTGGGGCGCGGACGTCCCTACGAGCAGTACTTC. Protein sequence: CASRTLGRGRPYEQYF.

V gene TRBV20-1 combines with J gene TRBJ1-1; D remains ambiguous. Looked up from germline, CDR1 is DFQATT and CDR2 is SNEGSKA (reference sequence). CDR3 length: 13 amino acids. Trimming stripped 5 bases from V and 4 bases from J, with 14 bases between. The CDR3 region is CSALPPGPTEAFF. The CDR3 DNA sequence: TGCAGTGCTCTTCCGCCAGGCCCCACTGAAGCTTTCTTT.

In regard to this clonotype: A read error may account for a junction end that differs from germline. The chain combines TRBV28 with TRBJ2-7; the match to TRBD2 covers 7 bases. Per germline, CDR1 MDHEN and CDR2 SYDVKM. This CDR3 has 15 residues. CDR3 region: CASSLPGRVPYEQYF. The CDR3, as DNA: TGTGCCAGCAGTTTACCGGGGAGGGTCCCCTACGAGCAGTACTTT.

The chain carries TRBV7-2 and TRBJ2-1; D unresolved. V was cut by 3 bases and J by 5 bases, with 5 bases left in between. The germline V gene encodes CDR1 SGHTA and CDR2 FQGNSA. The CDR3 loop spans 12 amino acids. The CDR3 region is CASSFRHNEQFF. In nucleotides, the CDR3 is TGTGCCAGCAGCTTTAGACACAATGAGCAGTTCTTC.

This clonotype was observed a handful of times. The J gene is TRBJ2-2, the V gene TRBV7-6; 8 bases map to TRBD2. This CDR3 is 13 amino acids long. The germline V gene encodes CDR1 SGHVS and CDR2 FNYEAQ. J gave up 6 bases and V 6 bases, and 3 bases lay outside the gene matches. CDR3 in amino acids: CASSNSGAGELFF. CDR3 nucleotide sequence: TGTGCCAGCAGTAATAGCGGGGCCGGGGAGCTGTTTTTT.

This chain links TRBV12-3 or TRBV12-4 with TRBJ1-5; weak D call: TRBD1 (6 bases). CDR3 length: 13 residues. The ends were cut back, 1 base at V and 6 bases at J, with 7 bases in the middle. The CDR3 spells CASSLVQGQPQHF. The DNA for the CDR3 is TGTGCCAGCAGTTTAGTACAGGGTCAGCCCCAGCATTTT.

This sequence joins TRBV29-1 and TRBJ2-2; the match to TRBD2 covers 10 bases. Germline V CDR1 and CDR2: SQVTM, ANQGSEA. The CDR3 spans 17 residues. The V segment lost 1 base and the J segment 2 bases; nucleotides outside the gene matches: 7. The chain's CDR3 is CSVEVVPSGSNTGELFF. DNA of the CDR3: TGCAGCGTTGAAGTGGTGCCTAGCGGGAGTAACACCGGGGAGCTGTTTTTT.

As regards this clonotype: Because the CDR3 is missing its conserved closing phenylalanine or tryptophan, this is likely a read error. The chain is built from TRBV5-1 and TRBJ1-1; 9 nucleotides align to TRBD1. J gave up 3 bases and V 1 base, and 4 bases lay outside the gene matches. The CDR3 is 15 amino acids. Germline-derived CDR1 and CDR2 are SGHRS and YFSETQ. The CDR3 sequence: CASSLRGTGYTEAFL. The DNA of the CDR3 is TGCGCCAGCAGCTTGCGCGGGACAGGGTACACTGAAGCTTTCCTT.